The 32 T cell receptor beta chains reported below all come from one sample, sequenced in a study of shared clonotypes between healthy human individuals. Repertoires were generated with immunoSEQ multiplex PCR, while TCRdb's copy carries only in-frame clones and drops some. Of about 2.3 million clones in the sample, more than 80% were seen once. Input material: naive CD4+ T cells from PBMCs. Indicated subset: CD45RA+ positively selected. These receptors came from a man aged 18 to 35 in good health. Some clones in this sample may be carry-over from other donors' samples.

CDR3 nucleotides: TGTGCCAGCAGTTTTGAGCCCGGGGGCAATCAGCCCCAGCATTTT. Translation: CASSFEPGGNQPQHF. The chain joins TRBV28 to TRBJ1-5; D remains ambiguous. The CDR3 totals 15 residues. Trimming took off 3 bases at V and 2 bases at J, with 11 bases between the two ends. Germline CDR1 reads MDHEN; CDR2 reads SYDVKM.

The genes are TRBV5-8 and TRBJ1-1; 7 positions agree with TRBD1. The germline V gene has CDR1 SGHTS and CDR2 YDEGEE. The CDR3 runs 15 residues. With V trimmed by 4 bases and J by 6 bases, 12 bases remained unmatched. This CDR3 is CASSAYEGAVAEAFF. The CDR3 DNA sequence: TGTGCCAGCAGCGCCTATGAGGGGGCCGTGGCTGAAGCTTTCTTT.

The chain recombines TRBV7-9 with TRBJ2-1; 7 bases agree with TRBD1. Germline V gene sequence: CDR1 SEHNR, CDR2 FQNEAQ (reference sequence). The CDR3 is 15 amino acids. V lost 4 bases, J lost 10 bases, and 13 bases stayed unmatched. This CDR3 is CASSWLSGQTREQFF. The CDR3 DNA is TGTGCCAGCAGCTGGCTATCGGGACAGACAAGGGAGCAGTTCTTC.

V and J are TRBV6-5 and TRBJ1-3; the D gene is possibly TRBD1 (5 bases). Germline V gives CDR1 MNHEY, CDR2 SVGAGI. The CDR3 loop spans 15 amino acids. V shed 5 bases and J shed 1 base, with 12 bases lying between them. The chain's CDR3 is CASSPLGVSGNTIYF. For the CDR3, the DNA is TGTGCCAGCAGTCCCCTAGGGGTTTCTGGAAACACCATATATTTT.

The table lists this clone with a count of one. The genes are TRBV27 and TRBJ2-5, with TRBD1 matching 11 bases. The junction had 9 bases not matched to a gene; V was cut back by 7 bases and J by 2 bases. Germline V gene lookup returns CDR1 MNHEY and CDR2 SMNVEV (reference sequence). The CDR3 totals 16 residues. CDR3 residues: CASTRTGGVGQETQYF. The CDR3 nucleotides are TGTGCCAGCACCAGGACAGGGGGCGTTGGTCAAGAGACCCAGTACTTC.

The CDR3 spells CASSPRTSGITYEQYF. The CDR3 region has the DNA TGTGCCAGTAGCCCCCGGACTAGCGGAATTACCTACGAGCAGTACTTC. This rearrangement joins TRBV19 to TRBJ2-7; 10 bases match TRBD2. Germline V CDR1 and CDR2: LNHDA, SQIVND (reference sequence). Trimming at V came to 6 bases and at J to 2 bases, leaving 10 bases not matched to a gene. The CDR3 is 16 residues long.

The V and J genes are TRBV7-9 and TRBJ2-7; unclear D gene. The CDR3 covers 15 residues. V dropped 1 base and J dropped 6 bases, with 16 bases sitting between them. Per the germline V gene, CDR1 is SEHNR and CDR2 is FQNEAQ (reference sequence). In DNA form, the CDR3 reads TGTGCCAGCAGCTTAGACCTGGGTGGTTGGGGCGAGCAGTACTTC. It is translated as CASSLDLGGWGEQYF.

The chain combines TRBV7-3 with TRBJ2-1, with D hard to call. The CDR3 runs 15 residues. V was trimmed by 5 bases and J by 6 bases, leaving 17 bases between them. Germline V CDR1 and CDR2: SGHTA, FQGTGA. The CDR3, as DNA: TGTGCCAGCAGCCTCGGTAGGTCAACTTTCAATGAGCAGTTCTTC. Amino acids: CASSLGRSTFNEQFF.

The CDR3 loop reads CASRFEGGRTGELFF. The CDR3 nucleotides are TGTGCCAGCAGGTTTGAGGGGGGACGAACCGGGGAGCTGTTTTTT. This chain uses TRBV6-1 with TRBJ2-2; D is perhaps TRBD1 or TRBD2 (6 bases each). The CDR3 totals 15 residues. With 6 bases removed from V and 5 bases from J, the gap between germline ends came to 16 bases. The V gene's germline CDR1 is MNHNS and CDR2 SASEGT.

This chain joins TRBV7-9 and TRBJ2-1, with D possibly matching TRBD2 (5 bases). This CDR3 comprises 18 residues. Looked up from germline, CDR1 is SEHNR and CDR2 is FQNEAQ (reference sequence). V was pared by 5 bases and J by 0 bases, with 20 bases between. CDR3 nucleotides: TGTGCCAGCAGCACCAGAATCGGACTCCCGAGCTCCTACAATGAGCAGTTCTTC. It codes for CASSTRIGLPSSYNEQFF.

This clone occurred once. The chain links TRBV27 to TRBJ1-2, with 8 bases aligning to TRBD1. The V gene's germline CDR1 is MNHEY and CDR2 SMNVEV (reference sequence). V trimming: 3 bases; J trimming: 2 bases; junction bases outside the gene matches: 14. This CDR3 is built from 18 residues. As DNA, the CDR3 is TGTGCCAGCAGTTTTTCGACAGGGGATCGAGTGAGGAACTATGGCTACACCTTC. The encoded protein is CASSFSTGDRVRNYGYTF.

On this clone: Other DNA sequences in the sample encode the same CDR3. The V and J genes are TRBV28 and TRBJ2-3; a possible D gene is TRBD2 (6 bases). This CDR3 spans 15 amino acids. V lost 6 bases and J 3 bases, leaving 16 bases between the germline ends. Germline CDR1 MDHEN, CDR2 SYDVKM. Written as DNA, the CDR3 is TGTGCCAGCAGCCTTAGCGGAGGGAGGACAGATACGCAGTATTTT. It translates to CASSLSGGRTDTQYF.

In its sample, this clone was seen once. This chain connects TRBV10-3 to TRBJ2-3; tentatively, D is TRBD2 (6 bases). V lost 10 bases and J lost 4, with 21 bases in between. Germline V gives CDR1 ENHRY, CDR2 SYGVKD. The CDR3 loop spans 15 amino acids. The CDR3 region has the DNA TGTGCCACCGCAAACGTCGCGGGGAAGGCAGATACGCAGTATTTT. Translating it yields CATANVAGKADTQYF.

The genes are TRBV10-1 and TRBJ2-7, with 7 bases fitting TRBD1. The J segment lost 2 bases and the V segment lost 0 bases, leaving 4 bases of the junction unmatched. Germline-derived CDR1 and CDR2 are WNHNN and SYGVQD (reference sequence). The CDR3 length is 15 residues. The CDR3, as DNA: TGCGCCAGCAGTGAGTCAGGGACAGCAACCTACGAGCAGTACTTC. Protein product: CASSESGTATYEQYF.

The chain combines TRBV4-1 with TRBJ2-7; TRBD1 might be the D (5 bases). The CDR3 covers 14 residues. Trimming cost V 2 bases and J 5 bases, with 13 bases left between them. Germline CDR1 MGHRA, CDR2 YSYEKL. DNA for the CDR3: TGCGCCAGCAGCCAATTACAGGTTTCCCACGAGCAGTACTTC. It encodes CASSQLQVSHEQYF.

Comments on this clone: Different DNA sequences within this sample yield the same CDR3. This chain joins TRBV7-3 and TRBJ2-6, with D hard to call. Trimming removed 3 bases at V and 0 bases at J, with 6 bases between. The CDR3 covers 15 residues. In germline, CDR1 is SGHTA, CDR2 FQGTGA. The CDR3 region is CASSLGSSGANVLTF. In DNA, the CDR3 is TGTGCCAGCAGCTTGGGTAGCTCTGGGGCCAACGTCCTGACTTTC.

The rearrangement joins TRBV7-9 to TRBJ2-3; possibly TRBD1 for D (5 bases). The V end was cut by 1 base, the J end by 2 bases, with 13 bases between. This CDR3 region has 16 residues. In germline, CDR1 is SEHNR, CDR2 FQNEAQ (reference sequence). The DNA of the CDR3 is TGTGCCAGCAGCTTAGGCGAAGGGGCGTACACAGATACGCAGTATTTT. It yields the protein CASSLGEGAYTDTQYF.

Remarks on this clone: Different DNA sequences within this sample yield the same CDR3. V gene TRBV19 combines with J gene TRBJ2-7; 8 nucleotides align to TRBD1. V dropped 4 bases and J dropped 1; count of bases not matched to a gene: 3. This CDR3 is built from 14 residues. Germline CDR1 is LNHDA and CDR2 is SQIVND (reference sequence). Written as DNA, the CDR3 is TGTGCCAGTAGTACAGGGGGCGGTTCCTACGAGCAGTACTTC. Protein: CASSTGGGSYEQYF.

This clone was seen a single time. The chain carries TRBV4-2 and TRBJ2-1, with 8 bases aligning to TRBD2. Germline CDR1 LGHNA, CDR2 YNFKEQ. CDR3 length: 16 amino acids. V lost 1 base to trimming and J lost 3 bases; unmatched junction nucleotides: 5. Here the CDR3 reads CASSQGFTSGYNEQFF. CDR3 nucleotide sequence: TGTGCCAGCAGCCAAGGTTTTACTAGCGGCTACAATGAGCAGTTCTTC.

The rearrangement links TRBV6-1 to TRBJ2-7, with no clear D. The length of the CDR3 is 12 residues. CDR1 is MNHNS, CDR2 SASEGT, per germline. V was trimmed by 1 base and J by 5 bases, leaving 6 bases between them. The CDR3 is CASSEGGDEQYF. CDR3 DNA sequence: TGTGCCAGCAGTGAAGGAGGCGACGAGCAGTACTTC.

V usage is TRBV9 and J usage is TRBJ2-2, with D uncertain. V was shortened by 1 base and J by 6 bases, with 13 bases between the two germline ends. The CDR3 is made up of 15 amino acids. Germline V gene lookup returns CDR1 SGDLS and CDR2 YYNGEE. Here the CDR3 reads CASSVSPGYPGELFF. As DNA, the CDR3 is TGTGCCAGCAGCGTAAGTCCTGGCTACCCCGGGGAGCTGTTTTTT.

This clone was observed once. V usage is TRBV2 and J usage is TRBJ2-5; D uncertain. The CDR3 is 10 residues long. V shed 7 bases and J shed 5 bases, with 5 bases lying between them. The germline V gene encodes CDR1 SNHLY and CDR2 FYNNEI. This chain's CDR3 is CASTWETQYF. The CDR3 bases are TGTGCCAGCACGTGGGAGACCCAGTACTTC.

This chain connects TRBV25-1 to TRBJ2-7; TRBD2 aligns across 8 bases. This CDR3 spans 15 amino acids. Germline CDR1 is MGHDK and CDR2 is SYGVNS. Germline trimming cut 6 bases from V and 3 bases from J; bases unmatched to any gene: 10. CDR3 protein: CASSLTGTRHYEQYF. CDR3 sequence (DNA): TGTGCCAGCAGCCTAACCGGGACTAGACACTACGAGCAGTACTTC.

The V call is TRBV19, the J call TRBJ1-2; unclear D gene. V was shortened by 3 bases and J by 7 bases, with 9 bases between the two germline ends. Germline CDR1 LNHDA, CDR2 SQIVND (reference sequence). This CDR3 is 12 amino acids long. The chain's CDR3 is CASSMDLGGYTF. The CDR3 region has the DNA TGTGCCAGTAGTATGGACCTTGGTGGCTACACCTTC.

Of note for this clone: Other DNA sequences of this sample code for an identical CDR3. The chain is built from TRBV7-2 and TRBJ1-6; D uncertain. CDR1 SGHTA and CDR2 FQGNSA come from the germline V gene. V was shortened by 0 bases and J by 8 bases, with 5 bases between the two germline ends. The CDR3 spans 13 residues. CDR3 in amino acids: CASSLASDSPLHF. CDR3 coding DNA: TGTGCCAGCAGCTTAGCGTCTGATTCACCCCTCCACTTT.

This rearrangement joins TRBV19 to TRBJ2-1; D may be TRBD2 (6 bases). This CDR3 is 15 amino acids long. CDR1 and CDR2 from the germline V gene are LNHDA and SQIVND (reference sequence). Trimming shortened V by 3 bases and J by 6 bases, and 15 bases separated the two germline ends. CDR3 loop: CASSMGLLGSNEQFF. The CDR3 DNA reads TGTGCCAGTAGTATGGGACTCCTGGGTAGCAATGAGCAGTTCTTC.

The chain joins TRBV7-8 to TRBJ1-3; no clear D. The germline V and J ends were trimmed by 5 bases and 0 bases, with 8 bases remaining between them. The CDR3 contains 14 residues. CDR1 is SGHVS, CDR2 FQNEAQ, per germline. The CDR3 loop reads CASSGRSSGNTIYF. The CDR3 DNA sequence: TGTGCCAGCAGCGGGCGGAGCTCTGGAAACACCATATATTTT.

The chain employs TRBV7-4 and TRBJ2-7; 7 nucleotides match TRBD1. The length of the CDR3 is 16 residues. Losses at the gene ends were 3 bases for V and 1 base for J; bases not matched to a gene: 9. Germline CDR1 and CDR2: SGHVT and SQSDAQ. The DNA of the CDR3 is TGTGCCAGCAGCTTCGTTTGGTCAGGGGGTTCCTACGAGCAGTACTTC. The encoded protein is CASSFVWSGGSYEQYF.

This clone was detected only a few times. The gene calls are TRBV5-1 and TRBJ1-5; TRBD1 matches at 7 bases. J lost 7 bases, V lost 1 base, and 11 bases had no gene match. The CDR3 spans 16 residues. The V gene's germline CDR1 is SGHRS and CDR2 YFSETQ. The CDR3 loop is CASSLSPQGFGQPQHF. DNA for the CDR3: TGCGCCAGCAGCTTGTCGCCACAGGGGTTTGGACAGCCCCAGCATTTT.

The chain has TRBV5-1 and TRBJ2-7, with 10 bases matching TRBD2. Germline lookup yields CDR1 SGHRS and CDR2 YFSETQ. The CDR3 is 15 amino acids. With V trimmed by 5 bases and J by 2 bases, 7 bases remained unmatched. The CDR3 is CASRLLTSGTYEQYF. CDR3 nucleotides: TGCGCCAGCAGACTCCTCACTAGCGGGACCTACGAGCAGTACTTC. Variable domain in full (rest from reference TRBV5-1 and TRBJ2-7): KAGVTQTPRYLIKTRGQQVTLSCSPISGHRSVSWYQQTPGQGLQFLFEYFSETQRNKGNFPGRFSGRQFSNSRSEMNVSTLELGDSALYLCASRLLTSGTYEQYFGPGTRLTVT.

This chain joins TRBV28 and TRBJ2-7; unclear D gene. V was cut by 10 bases and J by 5 bases, with 12 bases left in between. The CDR3 contains 11 residues. From germline, CDR1 is MDHEN and CDR2 SYDVKM. The CDR3 nucleotides are TGTGCCACCACGATACGGAACGAGCAGTACTTC. It translates to CATTIRNEQYF.

Of note for this clone: Other DNA variants within this sample encode the same CDR3. This chain links TRBV2 with TRBJ2-1; unclear D gene. Trimming removed 4 bases from V and 3 bases from J, with 4 bases in between. This CDR3 comprises 12 residues. CDR1 and CDR2 (germline): SNHLY, FYNNEI. CDR3 in DNA: TGTGCCAGCAGTGGGGACTACAATGAGCAGTTCTTC. It encodes CASSGDYNEQFF.